What follows are 6 T cell receptor beta chains derived from one specimen sequenced in a study of blood T cell repertoires in COVID-19. Sequencing was performed with immunoSEQ multiplex PCR; in TCRdb, only in-frame clones are kept and a portion is missing. This sample carries under 90,000 clones, roughly 85% of them seen once, and the ten largest clones take roughly 5.4%. Sequencing was carried out using peripheral blood. Receptors were obtained from a man aged 55 to 70 with acute or convalescent COVID-19.

The V gene is TRBV2, the J gene TRBJ2-7; D is uncertain. Germline-derived CDR1 and CDR2 are SNHLY and FYNNEI. The CDR3 covers 12 residues. V lost 6 bases, J lost 2 bases, and 8 bases lay in between. The CDR3 reads CASRRRPYEQYF. CDR3 nucleotides: TGTGCCAGCAGGAGGCGTCCCTACGAGCAGTACTTC.

This chain joins TRBV5-6 and TRBJ1-2, with 10 bases identical to TRBD1. CDR1 is SGHDT and CDR2 is YYEEEE in the germline V gene. The CDR3 extends over 14 amino acids. V shed 4 bases and J 3 bases; nucleotides not matched to a gene: 3. CDR3 residues: CASSLGTGDYGYTF. In DNA, the CDR3 is TGTGCCAGCAGCCTTGGGACAGGGGACTATGGCTACACCTTC.

This chain uses TRBV6-1 with TRBJ1-6; D gene ambiguous. The CDR3 extends over 15 amino acids. Germline assignment: CDR1 MNHNS and CDR2 SASEGT. V shed 3 bases and J shed 10 bases, with 16 bases lying between them. This CDR3 reads CASSDRARTYSPLHF. The CDR3 DNA is TGTGCCAGCAGTGACCGGGCCCGGACTTACTCACCCCTCCACTTT.

V usage is TRBV5-6 and J usage is TRBJ2-1, with 12 bases matching TRBD2. This CDR3 comprises 18 residues. The V segment lost 5 bases and the J segment 0 bases; nucleotides outside the gene matches: 9. From germline, CDR1 is SGHDT and CDR2 YYEEEE. CDR3 bases: TGTGCCAGCAGAAAACTAGCGGGGGGCCTTAGCTCCTACAATGAGCAGTTCTTC. Residues: CASRKLAGGLSSYNEQFF.

This chain connects TRBV9 to TRBJ2-3, with TRBD2 identical over 9 bases. CDR3 length: 15 amino acids. Germline V lookup: CDR1 SGDLS, CDR2 YYNGEE. With 0 bases clipped from V and 6 bases from J, the junction kept 5 bases outside the gene matches. The CDR3 DNA reads as TGTGCCAGCAGCGTAGAGGGCGGGGGGGCCGATACGCAGTATTTT. It codes for CASSVEGGGADTQYF.

This clone was seen just once. The chain combines TRBV7-2 with TRBJ2-7; possible D gene TRBD1, 5 bases. Germline CDR1 SGHTA, CDR2 FQGNSA. The V gene lost 3 bases and the J gene lost 1 base, with 13 bases spanning the gap. The length of the CDR3 is 15 residues. CDR3 DNA: TGTGCCAGCAGCTTTATGGACACACTATCCTACGAGCAGTACTTC. Translated: CASSFMDTLSYEQYF. The variable domain in full, completed from reference TRBV7-2 and TRBJ2-7, reads GAGVSQSPSNKVTEKGKDVELRCDPISGHTALYWYRQSLGQGLEFLIYFQGNSAPDKSGLPSDRFSAERTGGSVSTLTIQRTQQEDSAVYLCASSFMDTLSYEQYFGPGTRLTVT.